This TCR beta chain was identified in a study of blood T cell repertoires in COVID-19. Across the whole study: Samples came from the United States, Italy and Spain, spanning acute and convalescent COVID-19. The cDNA or gDNA used as material had been derived from T cells, B-cell-depleted T cells, or PBMCs.

The CDR3 consists of 13 residues. Germline CDR1 SGHNT, CDR2 YENEEA. Between the trimmed V and J ends, which lost 6 bases and 2 bases, there was a span of 11 bases. As originally analysed: Amplification of reference gene primers was used by the study to estimate nucleated cell counts. Measured with immunoSEQ multiplex PCR; TCRdb has only the in-frame clones, and not every one. V and J calls and clone size are those listed in that table; D and trimming were worked out from the DNA. The table records roughly 230,000 clones, around four fifths of them present only once. The specimen sequenced was peripheral blood. The chain couples TRBV11-3 to TRBJ2-7; D might be TRBD1 (6 bases). This clonotype was obtained from a man aged 40-49 years with active or convalescent COVID-19. CDR3 bases: TGTGCCAGCAGTGACAGGTCGACCTACGAGCAGTACTTC. Protein: CASSDRSTYEQYF.